The rows below give T cell receptor beta chains drawn from one sample of a study of blood T cell repertoires in COVID-19. Method: immunoSEQ multiplex PCR; TCRdb's copy keeps in-frame clones and lacks some. Seen here are 45,000 or so clones, roughly 87% observed once, and the top ten hold about 16%. Sequencing used peripheral blood. Receptor source: a man aged 65 to 85 with active COVID-19. Both conserved end residues are part of each CDR3. The D gene is left open where the match is weak.

d_gene: .
v_gene: TRBV3-1/TRBV3-2
CDR3aa: CASSQEKRFRTDTQYF

d_gene: .
v_gene: TRBV18
CDR3aa: CASRGENQPQHF

d_gene: .
v_gene: TRBV3-1/TRBV3-2
CDR3aa: CASSQRTGGERGNTIYF

d_gene: TRBD2
v_gene: TRBV27
CDR3aa: CASRTSGKTEQYF

d_gene: .
v_gene: TRBV6-1
CDR3aa: CASSHGASSYNEQFF

d_gene: .
v_gene: TRBV4-1
CDR3aa: CASSQVDEGGLDTQYF

d_gene: .
v_gene: TRBV6-5
CDR3aa: CASKEGGSGANVLTF

d_gene: .
v_gene: TRBV6-2/TRBV6-3
CDR3aa: CASSYSNGVPTGELFF

d_gene: .
v_gene: TRBV6-5
CDR3aa: CASSYSNSEGNTIYF

d_gene: TRBD2
v_gene: TRBV7-9
CDR3aa: CASSETSGTHNEQFF

d_gene: .
v_gene: TRBV7-8
CDR3aa: CASSLPGSGELFF

d_gene: .
v_gene: TRBV6-5
CDR3aa: CATMPGRGSVYEQYF

d_gene: .
v_gene: TRBV11-2
CDR3aa: CASGGGTQETQYF

d_gene: .
v_gene: TRBV5-1
CDR3aa: CASSKTGNTGELFF

d_gene: .
v_gene: TRBV28
CDR3aa: CASSFSTPYNEQFF

d_gene: TRBD1
v_gene: TRBV6-5
CDR3aa: CASRDRGKGTEAFF

d_gene: TRBD1
v_gene: TRBV3-1/TRBV3-2
CDR3aa: CASSLTSGQQETQYF

d_gene: .
v_gene: TRBV5-1
CDR3aa: CASSLESGNEQFF

d_gene: TRBD1
v_gene: TRBV2
CDR3aa: CASSGQGGSNQPQHF

d_gene: .
v_gene: TRBV5-1
CDR3aa: CASSSRPGISTDTQYF

d_gene: .
v_gene: TRBV7-8
CDR3aa: CASSPGGGSSTEAFF

d_gene: .
v_gene: TRBV5-1
CDR3aa: CASSLAAVSDIQYF

d_gene: .
v_gene: TRBV7-6
CDR3aa: CASSLDSRISYNEQFF

d_gene: TRBD2
v_gene: TRBV9
CDR3aa: CASSVAPLAGFSTDTQYF

d_gene: TRBD2
v_gene: TRBV7-2
CDR3aa: CASSLDGTRTYEQYF

d_gene: TRBD1
v_gene: TRBV19
CDR3aa: CASSPRTGTGDTEAFF